The 20 T cell receptor beta chains reported below all come from one sample, sequenced in a study of blood T cell repertoires in COVID-19 (dated by TCRdb to the early 2020s). Preparation of the library involved the immunoSEQ multiplex PCR assay. TCRdb took over this immuneACCESS table, retaining in-frame rearrangements with V and J assigned. Such tables are incomplete; in checked studies, under half of the missing clones stem from an unresolved V gene, and the remainder is unexplained. The sample table shows around 23,000 clones, and roughly 79% are seen once. Over 6% of the sample is taken by the ten largest. The sample was peripheral blood. All receptors come from a man aged 50-59 years with COVID-19, enrolled during active disease.

The J gene is TRBJ1-2, the V gene TRBV19; D is perhaps TRBD1 (5 bases). The V end lost 3 bases, the J end lost 3 bases, and 20 bases lay between the germline ends. CDR1 LNHDA and CDR2 SQIVND come from the germline V gene (reference sequence). This CDR3 spans 17 amino acids. CDR3 loop: CASSISRGGGYDYGYTF. The CDR3 nucleotides read TGTGCCAGTAGTATTAGTAGGGGCGGCGGATATGACTATGGCTACACCTTC. Using reference TRBV19 and TRBJ1-2 for the parts outside the CDR3, the full variable domain is DGGITQSPKYLFRKEGQNVTLSCEQNLNHDAMYWYRQDPGQGLRLIYYSQIVNDFQKGDIAEGYSVSREKKESFPLTVTSAQKNPTAFYLCASSISRGGGYDYGYTFGSGTRLTVV.

The rearrangement links TRBV18 to TRBJ1-4; D is uncertain. The CDR3 spans 13 residues. Germline values: CDR1 KGHSH, CDR2 LQKENI. V lost 2 bases, J lost 5 bases, and 6 bases lay in between. Here the CDR3 DNA reads TGTGCCAGCTCACCAGGGCACAATGAAAAACTGTTTTTT. Protein product: CASSPGHNEKLFF.

The V call is TRBV5-1, the J call TRBJ2-3, with TRBD1 identical over 9 bases. This CDR3 region has 13 residues. From germline, CDR1 is SGHRS and CDR2 YFSETQ. Trimming took 0 bases from V and 9 from J; bases not matched to a gene: 2. The CDR3 loop is CASSLDGQGTQYF. The CDR3 DNA reads as TGCGCCAGCAGCTTGGATGGACAGGGGACGCAGTATTTT. The complete variable domain, with remaining parts taken from reference TRBV5-1 and TRBJ2-3, reads KAGVTQTPRYLIKTRGQQVTLSCSPISGHRSVSWYQQTPGQGLQFLFEYFSETQRNKGNFPGRFSGRQFSNSRSEMNVSTLELGDSALYLCASSLDGQGTQYFGPGTRLTVL.

The gene calls are TRBV6-1 and TRBJ1-2; the match to TRBD1 covers 7 bases. Germline V gene data show CDR1 as MNHNS and CDR2 as SASEGT. With V trimmed by 2 bases and J by 12 bases, 15 bases remained unmatched. This CDR3 spans 15 amino acids. As DNA, the CDR3 is TGTGCCAGCAGTGAACAACCTATTACAGGGGCGGCCGACACCTTC. Translation: CASSEQPITGAADTF.

This chain joins TRBV3-1 (or the pseudogene TRBV3-2) and TRBJ2-1, with 10 nucleotides matching TRBD2. J lost 15 bases, V lost 5 bases, and 13 bases had no gene match. The CDR3 consists of 14 residues. Germline V gene data show CDR1 as LGHDT and CDR2 as YNNKEL (reference sequence). CDR3 residues: CASSDSGRAPYMFF. The DNA of the CDR3 is TGTGCCAGCAGCGACAGCGGGAGGGCCCCCTATATGTTCTTC.

This sequence joins TRBV15 and TRBJ2-1; 15 nucleotides match TRBD2. Trimming at V came to 1 base and at J to 9 bases, leaving 4 bases not matched to a gene. This CDR3 contains 16 residues. Germline CDR1 reads LNHNV; CDR2 reads YYDKDF (reference sequence). The chain's CDR3 is CATSRGRTSGRGEQFF. For the CDR3, the DNA is TGTGCCACCAGCAGAGGACGGACTAGCGGGAGGGGTGAGCAGTTCTTC.

V and J are TRBV5-1 and TRBJ1-1, with no clear D. This CDR3 spans 15 amino acids. Per the germline V gene, CDR1 is SGHRS and CDR2 is YFSETQ. Trimming cost V 4 bases and J 6 bases, with 19 bases left between them. The CDR3 DNA reads TGCGCCAGCAGCCGACAAGGCGGGGTATCTTCTGAAGCTTTCTTT. This encodes CASSRQGGVSSEAFF. Drawing the rest from reference TRBV5-1 and TRBJ1-1, the complete variable domain is KAGVTQTPRYLIKTRGQQVTLSCSPISGHRSVSWYQQTPGQGLQFLFEYFSETQRNKGNFPGRFSGRQFSNSRSEMNVSTLELGDSALYLCASSRQGGVSSEAFFGQGTRLTVV.

The V and J genes are TRBV3-1 (or the pseudogene TRBV3-2) and TRBJ1-4; no firm D call. Between the trimmed V and J ends, which lost 2 bases and 7 bases, there was a span of 11 bases. The germline gives CDR1 LGHDT, CDR2 YNNKEL (reference sequence). The CDR3 covers 14 residues. CDR3 amino acids: CASSQQMGSEKLFF. In nucleotides, the CDR3 is TGTGCCAGCAGCCAACAGATGGGGAGTGAAAAACTGTTTTTT.

On this clone itself: The junction departs from the called germline gene at one end, perhaps through a read error. The chain combines TRBV7-6 with TRBJ2-1, with 11 bases that match TRBD2. The CDR3 consists of 18 residues. CDR1 and CDR2 (germline): SGHVS, FNYEAQ. Here the CDR3 reads CASSSGTSGPGVDNEHFF. CDR3 coding DNA: TGTGCCAGCAGCTCAGGGACTAGCGGCCCCGGTGTGGACAATGAGCATTTCTTC.

This clone showed up just a few times. The chain links TRBV5-4 to TRBJ2-4; TRBD2 is a possible D gene (6 bases). Trimming removed 1 base at V and 0 bases at J, with 14 bases between. The CDR3 is 17 amino acids. The germline V gene has CDR1 SGHNT and CDR2 YYREEE (reference sequence). CDR3 in DNA: TGTGCCAGCAGCTTGATTGATGGAGGGGTAGCCAAAAACATTCAGTACTTC. Its protein product is CASSLIDGGVAKNIQYF.

This clone was seen only once. The chain employs TRBV28 and TRBJ2-7, with D possibly being TRBD2 (5 bases). Germline loops: CDR1 MDHEN, CDR2 SYDVKM. Trimming shortened V by 1 base and J by 9 bases, and 16 bases separated the two germline ends. This CDR3 is built from 14 residues. This CDR3 is CASSLSARLGVQYF. The CDR3 DNA reads as TGTGCCAGCAGTTTATCGGCCAGGCTCGGGGTGCAGTACTTC.

J is TRBJ1-1 and V is TRBV6-5, with D perhaps TRBD1 (5 bases). CDR1 and CDR2 from the germline V gene are MNHEY and SVGAGI. The CDR3 covers 14 residues. V was shortened by 6 bases and J by 2 bases, with 13 bases between the two germline ends. Written as DNA, the CDR3 is TGTGCCAGCAGACCTGGACAACTAAACACTGAAGCTTTCTTT. Its translation: CASRPGQLNTEAFF.

The J gene is TRBJ1-4, the V gene TRBV30; the match to TRBD1 covers 7 bases. CDR1 is GTSNPN and CDR2 is SVGIG in the germline V gene (reference sequence). The CDR3 extends over 14 amino acids. J gave up 1 base and V 5 bases, and 4 bases lay outside the gene matches. The CDR3 DNA reads as TGTGCCTGGGCCCGACAGGGAACTAATGAAAAACTGTTTTTT. Amino acid sequence: CAWARQGTNEKLFF. Full variable domain (outside the CDR3, taken from reference TRBV30 and TRBJ1-4): SQTIHQWPATLVQPVGSPLSLECTVEGTSNPNLYWYRQAAGRGLQLLFYSVGIGQISSEVPQNLSASRPQDRQFILSSKKLLLSDSGFYLCAWARQGTNEKLFFGSGTQLSVL.

In its sample, this clone was seen once. CDR3 sequence: CASSLSSSSYNEQFF. The CDR3 DNA reads as TGTGCCAGCAGTTTATCGTCCAGCTCCTACAATGAGCAGTTCTTC. The rearrangement uses TRBV27 and TRBJ2-1, with unresolved D. Germline V gene lookup returns CDR1 MNHEY and CDR2 SMNVEV (reference sequence). The CDR3 consists of 15 residues. Trimming removed 0 bases from V and 0 bases from J, with 6 bases in between.

V and J are TRBV19 and TRBJ1-1; a weak D match, TRBD1 (5 bases). V was shortened by 3 bases and J by 7 bases, with 21 bases between the two germline ends. The CDR3 is made up of 16 amino acids. Germline V lookup: CDR1 LNHDA, CDR2 SQIVND (reference sequence). This CDR3 reads CASSILGKGPYREAFF. CDR3 coding DNA: TGTGCCAGTAGTATCCTAGGGAAGGGGCCCTACCGTGAAGCTTTCTTT. The variable domain in full, with the rest retrieved from reference TRBV19 and TRBJ1-1, is DGGITQSPKYLFRKEGQNVTLSCEQNLNHDAMYWYRQDPGQGLRLIYYSQIVNDFQKGDIAEGYSVSREKKESFPLTVTSAQKNPTAFYLCASSILGKGPYREAFFGQGTRLTVV.

The V call is TRBV27, the J call TRBJ2-5; 12 nucleotides line up with TRBD2. There are 17 residues in the CDR3. CDR1 is MNHEY and CDR2 is SMNVEV in the germline V gene (reference sequence). Unmatched junction bases numbered 10, after V lost 5 bases and J lost 3 bases. The CDR3 coding sequence is TGTGCCAGCAGTCAGGCTAGCGGGAGGGTAGTGGAAGAGACCCAGTACTTC. Translation: CASSQASGRVVEETQYF.

CDR3: CASSLAGVQETQYF. The CDR3 DNA sequence: TGTGCCAGCAGCCTAGCGGGAGTACAAGAGACCCAGTACTTC. The chain is built from TRBV5-4 and TRBJ2-5; 10 positions match TRBD2. CDR3 length: 14 residues. The V and J ends lost 4 bases and 2 bases, in that order; junction bases with no gene match: 2. The germline CDR1 and CDR2 sequences are SGHNT and YYREEE (reference sequence).

The rearrangement uses TRBV7-9 and TRBJ2-7, with TRBD2 identical over 7 bases. Germline V gene data show CDR1 as SEHNR and CDR2 as FQNEAQ (reference sequence). The CDR3 consists of 17 residues. Trimming at V came to 5 bases and at J to 2 bases, leaving 15 bases not matched to a gene. The CDR3 region has the DNA TGTGCCAGCAGCCCGTGGGGGGGAGCGGGCGGCACCTACGAGCAGTACTTC. Encoded protein: CASSPWGGAGGTYEQYF.

The V gene is TRBV5-1, the J gene TRBJ2-5; D not certain. This CDR3 region has 15 residues. V shed 2 bases and J shed 2 bases, with 13 bases lying between them. Germline V CDR1 and CDR2: SGHRS, YFSETQ. This chain's CDR3 is CASSLQTAAQETQYF. CDR3 nucleotides: TGCGCCAGCAGCTTACAGACGGCCGCTCAAGAGACCCAGTACTTC.

This sequence joins TRBV19 and TRBJ1-1; the D gene is possibly TRBD1 (6 bases). Trimming stripped 6 bases from V and 0 bases from J, with 14 bases between. The CDR3 consists of 15 residues. The germline V gene has CDR1 LNHDA and CDR2 SQIVND (reference sequence). The CDR3, as DNA: TGTGCCAGTAGCGTACAGGGTCAGGTGAACACTGAAGCTTTCTTT. This gives the protein CASSVQGQVNTEAFF.